These 15 T cell receptor beta chains came from one sample sequenced in a study of cytotoxic CD8 clonotypes in ibrutinib-treated CLL. Sequenced by immunoSEQ multiplex PCR; TCRdb stores in-frame clones only, minus some. The sample includes around 150,000 clones, 70% to 90% of them seen just once. The input for sequencing was PBMCs, taken after 36 months of ibrutinib treatment. Receptor source: a human donor with chronic lymphocytic leukemia.

V is TRBV6-1 and J is TRBJ2-1; D is unclear. V was pared by 5 bases and J by 8 bases, with 13 bases between. This CDR3 region has 13 residues. Germline loops: CDR1 MNHNS, CDR2 SASEGT. This CDR3 reads CASSSDPPHEQFF. The CDR3 bases are TGTGCCAGCAGTTCGGATCCCCCCCATGAGCAGTTCTTC.

The V call is TRBV18, the J call TRBJ1-3; D perhaps matches TRBD1 (6 bases). The CDR3 runs 16 residues. Germline V CDR1 and CDR2: KGHSH, LQKENI. Deletions cut 0 bases from V and 0 bases from J, with 9 bases between. Here the CDR3 DNA reads TGTGCCAGCTCACCACCCGGACAGAGCTCTGGAAACACCATATATTTT. Its translation is CASSPPGQSSGNTIYF. Together with reference TRBV18 and TRBJ1-3, the CDR3 gives the full variable domain: NAGVMQNPRHLVRRRGQEARLRCSPMKGHSHVYWYRQLPEEGLKFMVYLQKENIIDESGMPKERFSAEFPKEGPSILRIQQVVRGDSAAYFCASSPPGQSSGNTIYFGEGSWLTVV.

CDR3 sequence (DNA): TGTGCCAGCACTGGTACTTTCTTC. This sequence encodes CASTGTFF. V usage is TRBV11-3 and J usage is TRBJ2-1; no firm D call. The germline V gene encodes CDR1 SGHNT and CDR2 YENEEA. V lost 7 bases, J lost 16 bases, and 8 bases lay in between. The CDR3 length is 8 residues. Filled out from reference TRBV11-3 and TRBJ2-1, the complete variable domain reads EAGVVQSPRYKIIEKKQPVAFWCNPISGHNTLYWYLQNLGQGPELLIRYENEEAVDDSQLPKDRFSAERLKGVDSTLKIQPAELGDSAVYLCASTGTFFGPGTRLTVL.

The chain combines TRBV6-5 with TRBJ2-2; a weak D match, TRBD2 (5 bases). Per the germline V gene, CDR1 is MNHEY and CDR2 is SVGAGI. The germline V and J ends were trimmed by 4 bases and 4 bases, with 13 bases remaining between them. The CDR3 is made up of 15 amino acids. The DNA for the CDR3 is TGTGCCAGCAGTTCGCTAGGAGGAGGCACCGGGGAGCTGTTTTTT. Its protein is CASSSLGGGTGELFF.

This clone was picked up a small number of times. The chain carries TRBV29-1 and TRBJ1-5, with a possible D match to TRBD1 (5 bases). This CDR3 contains 13 residues. In germline, CDR1 is SQVTM, CDR2 ANQGSEA. V lost 6 bases, J lost 9 bases, and 18 bases lay in between. The CDR3 bases are TGCAGCGTCCTCCGGGACCGGGGCGGGCCCCAGCATTTT. Protein product: CSVLRDRGGPQHF.

This clone was counted a few times. This chain links TRBV7-9 with TRBJ2-3; 8 positions agree with TRBD2. Germline V gene lookup returns CDR1 SEHNR and CDR2 FQNEAQ (reference sequence). The V and J ends lost 3 bases and 2 bases, in that order; junction bases with no gene match: 1. This CDR3 is built from 14 residues. The CDR3 here is CASSFGGVTDTQYF. For the CDR3, the DNA is TGTGCCAGCAGCTTCGGGGGGGTCACAGATACGCAGTATTTT.

This sequence joins TRBV27 and TRBJ1-6; D call uncertain. This CDR3 spans 14 amino acids. CDR1 MNHEY and CDR2 SMNVEV come from the germline V gene (reference sequence). Trimming cost V 8 bases and J 5 bases, with 13 bases left between them. The CDR3 loop is CASAPPVNNSPLHF. The CDR3 region has the DNA TGTGCCAGCGCCCCGCCAGTCAATAATTCACCCCTCCACTTT.

A few counts support this clone. The chain carries TRBV19 and TRBJ2-1; 12 bases align to TRBD2. V shed 7 bases and J 6 bases; nucleotides not matched to a gene: 10. The CDR3 runs 16 residues. Germline assignment: CDR1 LNHDA and CDR2 SQIVND (reference sequence). The CDR3 here is CASTAQQLAGGNEQFF. For the CDR3, the DNA is TGTGCCAGTACCGCCCAGCAACTAGCGGGAGGCAATGAGCAGTTCTTC.

The chain uses TRBV6-4 and TRBJ2-3; TRBD1 matches at 8 bases. The CDR3 runs 15 residues. Germline V gives CDR1 MRHNA, CDR2 SNTAGT. The J segment lost 4 bases and the V segment lost 3 bases, leaving 6 bases of the junction unmatched. The CDR3 is CASSDRPGGADTQYF. Written as DNA, the CDR3 is TGTGCCAGCAGTGATCGGCCAGGGGGCGCAGATACGCAGTATTTT.

The chain has TRBV4-2 and TRBJ2-1, with 7 bases fitting TRBD2. Germline V gene data show CDR1 as LGHNA and CDR2 as YNFKEQ. The ends lost 4 bases at V and 8 bases at J; junction bases unmatched: 8. This CDR3 has 14 amino acids. The CDR3 reads CASSPGGRGYEQFF. In DNA form, the CDR3 reads TGTGCCAGCAGCCCAGGCGGGAGAGGCTATGAGCAGTTCTTC.

The chain uses TRBV7-9 and TRBJ1-1; no definite D call. The CDR3 has 14 amino acids. V was pared by 8 bases and J by 5 bases, with 18 bases between. Germline values: CDR1 SEHNR, CDR2 FQNEAQ (reference sequence). The CDR3 DNA is TGTGCCAGCCGCGCCGAAAGTTGGCAGACTGAAGCTTTCTTT. Its protein product is CASRAESWQTEAFF. Based on the CDR3 plus reference TRBV7-9 and TRBJ1-1, the full variable domain is DTGVSQNPRHKITKRGQNVTFRCDPISEHNRLYWYRQTLGQGPEFLTYFQNEAQLEKSRLLSDRFSAERPKGSFSTLEIQRTEQGDSAMYLCASRAESWQTEAFFGQGTRLTVV.

This chain's CDR3 is CASRSSGDRMNTEAFF. The DNA for the CDR3 is TGTGCCAGCCGAAGTTCCGGGGATCGTATGAACACTGAAGCTTTCTTT. V is TRBV6-4 and J is TRBJ1-1, with D unclear. The CDR3 consists of 16 residues. V lost 8 bases, J lost 0 bases, and 19 bases lay in between. CDR1 is MRHNA, CDR2 SNTAGT, per germline.

J is TRBJ1-1 and V is TRBV28, with a tentative D call TRBD1 (5 bases). CDR1 and CDR2 (germline): MDHEN, SYDVKM. The germline V and J ends were trimmed by 2 bases and 8 bases, with 15 bases remaining between them. This CDR3 comprises 14 residues. The CDR3 sequence: CASSLGGLRGEAFF. The CDR3 region has the DNA TGTGCCAGCAGTTTAGGTGGGTTGCGGGGGGAAGCTTTCTTT.

The chain uses TRBV13 and TRBJ2-7; 8 nucleotides align to TRBD1. V was clipped by 5 bases and J by 3 bases; unmatched bases: 6. Germline CDR1 PRHDT, CDR2 FYEKMQ (reference sequence). This CDR3 contains 14 residues. The CDR3: CASSGRTGSYEQYF. DNA for the CDR3: TGTGCCAGCAGCGGAAGGACAGGGAGCTACGAGCAGTACTTC.

The chain employs TRBV29-1 and TRBJ2-2; TRBD2 is a possible D gene (6 bases). Germline CDR1 reads SQVTM; CDR2 reads ANQGSEA. The CDR3 spans 14 residues. The V end lost 6 bases, the J end lost 8 bases, and 19 bases lay between the germline ends. CDR3 DNA sequence: TGCAGCGTGGTGCGGGACGGAGGGAGTGGGGAGCTGTTTTTT. Translated: CSVVRDGGSGELFF.